This TCR beta chain was captured in a study of T cell responses to AZD1222 COVID-19 vaccine. General observations from the study: A mostly white British donor set with more females was recruited, and clonal diversity was possibly underestimated. Of the AZD1222 recipients, only 6 or 7 were seropositive at baseline.

Profiled with immunoSEQ multiplex PCR; TCRdb holds only in-frame clones, not every one. The sample carries about 130,000 clones, 88% recorded once. Concerning this clone: Its matching antigen is unknown.

Losses at the gene ends were 6 bases for V and 0 bases for J; bases not matched to a gene: 3. The CDR3 runs to 15 residues. Germline loops: CDR1 MDHEN, CDR2 SYDVKM. The specimen was peripheral blood, collected on day 0 of AZD1222 vaccination. The clonotype was recovered from an adult in good health. This chain links TRBV28 with TRBJ2-3; TRBD2 agrees at 10 bases. CDR3 amino acids: CASRVAGGSTDTQYF. For the CDR3, the DNA is TGTGCCAGCAGGGTAGCGGGAGGAAGCACAGATACGCAGTATTTT.